The rows below give T cell receptor beta chains drawn from one sample of a study of cytomegalovirus exposure and HLA in healthy donors. Method: immunoSEQ multiplex PCR; TCRdb's copy keeps in-frame clones and lacks some. The table has fewer than 400,000 clones, 86% seen once. Source material: PBMCs. The receptors here all came from a woman aged 18-29 years in good health and CMV-seronegative. Both conserved end residues are part of each CDR3. A D gene is named only where the DNA matches it firmly. Size tells how often a clone was seen (once, few, many) or the class of an expanded clone, and some rows leave it out.

D: -
J: TRBJ1-5
V: TRBV7-9
size: -
CDR3: CASSSLNGANQPQHF
DNA: TGTGCCAGCAGCTCCCTCAACGGAGCTAATCAGCCCCAGCATTTT

D: -
J: TRBJ2-7
V: TRBV5-4
size: -
CDR3: CASRLVGGGGEQYF
DNA: TGTGCCAGCAGGTTGGTCGGAGGGGGCGGGGAGCAGTACTTC

D: TRBD2
J: TRBJ2-1
V: TRBV28
size: -
CDR3: CASSLIVAGVGEQFF
DNA: TGTGCCAGCAGTCTAATCGTAGCGGGAGTCGGTGAGCAGTTCTTC

D: -
J: TRBJ1-3
V: TRBV18
size: -
CDR3: CASSPSSSGNTIYF
DNA: TGTGCCAGCTCACCGTCATCCTCTGGAAACACCATATATTTT

D: TRBD2
J: TRBJ2-3
V: TRBV15
size: -
CDR3: CATSRGTSGDTDTQYF
DNA: TGTGCCACCAGCAGAGGGACTAGCGGGGACACAGATACGCAGTATTTT

D: TRBD1
J: TRBJ2-5
V: TRBV5-4
size: -
CDR3: CASSLGGKTTGTGETQYF
DNA: TGTGCCAGCAGCTTGGGGGGAAAAACGACAGGGACGGGGGAGACCCAGTACTTC

D: -
J: TRBJ2-5
V: TRBV19
size: -
CDR3: CASSKGVEETQYF
DNA: TGTGCCAGTAGTAAAGGAGTCGAAGAGACCCAGTACTTC

D: -
J: TRBJ2-3
V: TRBV5-1
size: -
CDR3: CASSSLASGTDTQYF
DNA: TGCGCCAGCAGCTCCCTGGCATCTGGCACAGATACGCAGTATTTT

D: TRBD2
J: TRBJ2-1
V: TRBV5-1
size: -
CDR3: CASSPSGSPYNEQFF
DNA: TGCGCCAGCAGCCCTAGCGGGAGTCCCTACAATGAGCAGTTCTTC

D: TRBD2
J: TRBJ2-7
V: TRBV14
size: once
CDR3: CASSPRTSGRLTYEQYF
DNA: TGTGCCAGCAGCCCGAGGACTAGCGGGAGGCTCACCTACGAGCAGTACTTC

D: -
J: TRBJ2-3
V: TRBV9
size: -
CDR3: CASSLSGAGTDTQYF
DNA: TGTGCCAGCAGCCTTTCAGGGGCTGGCACAGATACGCAGTATTTT

D: -
J: TRBJ1-5
V: TRBV5-6
size: -
CDR3: CASSLGFTGLPNQPQHF
DNA: TGTGCCAGCAGCTTGGGGTTCACAGGGCTTCCCAATCAGCCCCAGCATTTT

D: TRBD2
J: TRBJ2-1
V: TRBV27
size: -
CDR3: CASSTEQASGRYNEQFF
DNA: TGTGCCAGCTCTACCGAGCAGGCTAGCGGGAGGTACAATGAGCAGTTCTTC

D: -
J: TRBJ2-7
V: TRBV14
size: -
CDR3: CASSPPGDGYGHQYF
DNA: TGTGCCAGCAGCCCTCCCGGGGATGGGTATGGTCACCAGTACTTC

D: -
J: TRBJ2-3
V: TRBV6-5
size: -
CDR3: CASSTSEGADTQYF
DNA: TGTGCCAGCAGTACGTCCGAGGGAGCAGATACGCAGTATTTT

D: TRBD2
J: TRBJ2-5
V: TRBV11-2
size: -
CDR3: CASSVTAGGGKETQYF
DNA: TGTGCCAGCAGCGTGACTGCGGGCGGGGGGAAAGAGACCCAGTACTTC

D: TRBD1
J: TRBJ1-2
V: TRBV27
size: -
CDR3: CASSLRTGFDGYTF
DNA: TGTGCCAGCAGTTTACGGACAGGGTTTGATGGCTACACCTTC

D: -
J: TRBJ2-7
V: TRBV4-2
size: -
CDR3: CASSQGQFYEQYF
DNA: TGTGCCAGCAGCCAAGGACAATTCTACGAGCAGTACTTC

D: -
J: TRBJ1-2
V: TRBV28
size: -
CDR3: CASRDSGAGPDNYGYTF
DNA: TGTGCCAGCAGGGATTCAGGGGCCGGACCCGATAACTATGGCTACACCTTC

D: -
J: TRBJ1-5
V: TRBV5-1
size: -
CDR3: CASSLEGDRQPQHF
DNA: TGCGCCAGCAGCTTGGAGGGGGATCGACAGCCCCAGCATTTT

D: -
J: TRBJ2-1
V: TRBV28
size: -
CDR3: CASSPIQDGYNEQFF
DNA: TGTGCCAGCAGTCCCATACAGGACGGGTACAATGAGCAGTTCTTC

D: TRBD2
J: TRBJ2-7
V: TRBV6-1
size: -
CDR3: CASSLQGLAGYEQYF
DNA: TGTGCCAGCAGTCTACAAGGGCTAGCGGGATACGAGCAGTACTTC

D: -
J: TRBJ2-7
V: TRBV30
size: -
CDR3: CAWSSGVEQYF
DNA: TGTGCCTGGAGTTCCGGGGTCGAGCAGTACTTC

D: -
J: TRBJ1-2
V: TRBV5-1
size: few
CDR3: CASSATDYGYTF
DNA: TGCGCCAGCAGCGCAACGGACTATGGCTACACCTTC

D: TRBD1
J: TRBJ2-5
V: TRBV29-1
size: -
CDR3: CSARQGRETQYF
DNA: TGCAGCGCACGACAGGGTCGGGAGACCCAGTACTTC

D: TRBD1
J: TRBJ1-4
V: TRBV5-1
size: -
CDR3: CASSLGQGGTNEKLFF
DNA: TGCGCCAGCAGCCTAGGACAGGGGGGAACTAATGAAAAACTGTTTTTT

D: TRBD2
J: TRBJ2-7
V: TRBV27
size: -
CDR3: CASRLAGSYEQYF
DNA: TGTGCCAGCAGGCTAGCGGGAAGCTACGAGCAGTACTTC

D: TRBD2
J: TRBJ2-7
V: TRBV9
size: -
CDR3: CASSPREGLAGVGTYEQYF
DNA: TGTGCCAGCAGCCCCCGGGAGGGACTAGCGGGAGTTGGGACCTACGAGCAGTACTTC

D: -
J: TRBJ1-1
V: TRBV5-1
size: -
CDR3: CASKRSENTEAFF
DNA: TGCGCCAGCAAGAGGTCCGAGAACACTGAAGCTTTCTTT

D: -
J: TRBJ1-2
V: TRBV2
size: few
CDR3: CASSEDRYSGYTF
DNA: TGTGCCAGCAGTGAAGACAGATACTCGGGCTACACCTTC

D: TRBD2
J: TRBJ2-1
V: TRBV6-5
size: once
CDR3: CASSQTSGAYNEQFF
DNA: TGTGCCAGCAGCCAGACTAGCGGGGCTTACAATGAGCAGTTCTTC

D: -
J: TRBJ2-2
V: TRBV29-1
size: -
CDR3: CSVVSGGALPNTGELFF
DNA: TGCAGCGTTGTGAGTGGCGGGGCCTTACCGAACACCGGGGAGCTGTTTTTT

D: TRBD2
J: TRBJ2-1
V: TRBV7-2
size: -
CDR3: CASSPGLAGVLEQFF
DNA: TGTGCCAGCAGCCCGGGACTAGCGGGAGTCCTTGAGCAGTTCTTC

D: -
J: TRBJ1-2
V: TRBV7-9
size: -
CDR3: CASSLDMSFYGYTF
DNA: TGTGCCAGCAGCCTGGACATGAGCTTCTATGGCTACACCTTC

D: TRBD2
J: TRBJ2-7
V: TRBV18
size: -
CDR3: CASSPTAGALEQYF
DNA: TGTGCCAGCTCACCGACCGCGGGAGCACTCGAGCAGTACTTC

D: -
J: TRBJ2-7
V: TRBV25-1
size: -
CDR3: CASSDLGLVGEQYF
DNA: TGTGCCAGCAGTGATCTCGGACTGGTTGGAGAGCAGTACTTC

D: -
J: TRBJ2-7
V: TRBV7-6
size: -
CDR3: CASSLEVSGSYEQYF
DNA: TGTGCCAGCAGCTTAGAAGTTTCAGGGTCCTACGAGCAGTACTTC

D: TRBD2
J: TRBJ2-7
V: TRBV19
size: -
CDR3: CASSPRPAGVVYEQYF
DNA: TGTGCCAGTAGTCCCCGTCCAGCGGGAGTGGTCTACGAGCAGTACTTC

D: TRBD1
J: TRBJ1-2
V: TRBV6-6
size: -
CDR3: CASSLRDRAGYTF
DNA: TGTGCCAGCAGCCTCCGGGACAGGGCTGGCTACACCTTC

D: -
J: TRBJ2-7
V: TRBV10-1
size: -
CDR3: CASSEGRGEQYF
DNA: TGCGCCAGCAGTGAGGGCAGGGGCGAGCAGTACTTC

D: TRBD1
J: TRBJ2-5
V: TRBV13
size: -
CDR3: CASSSRQGAETQYF
DNA: TGTGCCAGCAGCTCACGTCAGGGGGCCGAGACCCAGTACTTC

D: -
J: TRBJ2-2
V: TRBV9
size: -
CDR3: CASSVEQVTGELFF
DNA: TGTGCCAGCAGCGTAGAGCAGGTCACCGGGGAGCTGTTTTTT

D: -
J: TRBJ2-1
V: TRBV6-4
size: few
CDR3: CASSPSGESQNEQFF
DNA: TGTGCCAGCAGTCCCTCCGGGGAGTCCCAGAATGAGCAGTTCTTC

D: -
J: TRBJ1-5
V: TRBV21-1
size: -
CDR3: CASSKSADRTTPSNQPQHF
DNA: TGTGCCAGCAGCAAATCGGCGGACAGAACAACTCCTAGCAATCAGCCCCAGCATTTT

D: -
J: TRBJ2-4
V: TRBV15
size: -
CDR3: CATSDQEVLAKNIQYF
DNA: TGTGCCACCAGCGATCAGGAGGTGCTAGCCAAAAACATTCAGTACTTC

D: TRBD1
J: TRBJ2-7
V: TRBV2
size: once
CDR3: CASSGDRERTYEQYF
DNA: TGTGCCAGCAGTGGGGACAGGGAAAGGACCTACGAGCAGTACTTC

D: -
J: TRBJ2-7
V: TRBV5-5
size: -
CDR3: CASSLAGTTRYEQYF
DNA: TGTGCCAGCAGCTTGGCCGGGACAACCCGCTACGAGCAGTACTTC

D: TRBD1
J: TRBJ1-1
V: TRBV7-2
size: -
CDR3: CASSSQTGRTGAFF
DNA: TGTGCCAGCAGCTCCCAGACAGGGAGGACAGGAGCTTTCTTT

D: TRBD2
J: TRBJ2-3
V: TRBV4-3
size: -
CDR3: CASSPGLATDTQYF
DNA: TGCGCCAGCAGCCCGGGACTAGCGACAGATACGCAGTATTTT

D: -
J: TRBJ1-2
V: TRBV7-2
size: -
CDR3: CASSLDFTEYGYTF
DNA: TGTGCCAGCAGCTTGGACTTTACTGAGTATGGCTACACCTTC

D: -
J: TRBJ1-5
V: TRBV6-4
size: -
CDR3: CEGNQPQHF
DNA: TGCGAGGGCAATCAGCCCCAGCATTTT

D: -
J: TRBJ2-1
V: TRBV5-6
size: -
CDR3: CASSFGRGIYNEQFF
DNA: TGTGCCAGCAGCTTTGGTCGGGGGATCTACAATGAGCAGTTCTTC

D: -
J: TRBJ2-7
V: TRBV2
size: -
CDR3: CASSETREGEQYF
DNA: TGTGCCAGCAGTGAAACCAGGGAAGGCGAGCAGTACTTC

D: -
J: TRBJ2-1
V: TRBV19
size: -
CDR3: CASSYRASEQFF
DNA: TGTGCCAGCTCCTACAGGGCCAGTGAGCAGTTCTTC

D: TRBD2
J: TRBJ2-5
V: TRBV27
size: -
CDR3: CASSPSGVLAGGRRATQYF
DNA: TGTGCCAGCAGTCCAAGTGGGGTATTAGCGGGGGGTAGAAGAGCGACCCAGTACTTC